This T cell receptor (beta chain) is drawn from a study of read filtering for tumor transcriptome and immune sequencing. This library used approximately 0.4 ug RNA and molecular barcoded adaptors spanning alpha/delta and beta/gamma chains. One entry per CDR3 protein, called by TCRdb with MiXCR from the reads. The profile shows around 44,000 distinct CDR3 sequences, roughly 12% of them singletons. The CDR3 extends over 18 amino acids. With 0 bases clipped from V and 0 bases from J, the junction kept 2 bases outside the gene matches. Germline assignment: CDR1 SGDLS and CDR2 YYNGEE. This clonotype was detected ten times or more. What it binds is unknown. Study-wide results and caveats: About 81.9% of IR-seq clonotypes had a single read, yet these held around 4% of reads. Correlation between methods rose after single-read clonotypes were removed. Compared with RNA-seq, IR-seq gave much higher clonotype depth and reliability.

The chain couples TRBV9 to TRBJ2-6; 11 bases are a match to TRBD2. The receptor was isolated from a donor at least 40 years old with multiple myeloma. The specimen sequenced was a population of CD138-negative cells sorted from bone marrow. The CDR3 spells CASSVGLAGLSGANVLTF. CDR3 in DNA: TGTGCCAGCAGCGTAGGACTAGCGGGGCTCTCTGGGGCCAACGTCCTGACTTTC.